This TCR beta chain was found in a study of radiotherapy plus CTLA-4 blockade in lung cancer. Overall study: Patients showed objective responses in about 20% of cases and disease control in 25% to 40%. Overall study results and limits: How blood T cell clones changed early, along with interferon-beta, reportedly forecast response best. Blood saw expansion of tumor-derived TCR clones after radiotherapy plus ipilimumab.

This CDR3 has 13 amino acids. V dropped 0 bases and J dropped 1 base, with 3 bases sitting between them. CDR1 and CDR2 (germline): SGHRS, YFSETQ. Some clones are missing from TCRdb's copy, which holds only in-frame ones; the method was immunoSEQ multiplex PCR. There are some 78,000 clones in the sample; around 87% occur only once, and around 0.85% lies in the top ten. The study gave focal radiation plus ipilimumab CTLA-4 blockade to patients with chemo-refractory metastatic non-small-cell lung cancer. Details on this clone: Its antigen remains unidentified. Other nucleotide sequences in the sample specify the same CDR3.

The sequenced sample was peripheral blood, obtained from a patient treated with radiotherapy plus ipilimumab. The V and J genes are TRBV5-1 and TRBJ2-3, with D uncertain. The receptor comes from a human donor with non-small cell lung cancer who had stable disease on radiotherapy plus ipilimumab. CDR3 protein: CASSLAGTDTQYF. CDR3 nucleotides: TGCGCCAGCAGCTTGGCAGGCACAGATACGCAGTATTTT.